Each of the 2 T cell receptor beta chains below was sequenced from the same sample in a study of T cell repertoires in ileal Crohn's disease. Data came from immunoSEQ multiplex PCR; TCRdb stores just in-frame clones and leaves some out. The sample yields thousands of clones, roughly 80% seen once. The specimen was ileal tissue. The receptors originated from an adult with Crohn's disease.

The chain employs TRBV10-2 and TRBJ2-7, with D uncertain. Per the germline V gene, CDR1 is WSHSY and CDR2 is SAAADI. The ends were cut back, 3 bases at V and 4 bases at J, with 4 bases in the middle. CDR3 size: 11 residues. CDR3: CASSDPYEQYF. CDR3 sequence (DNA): TGCGCCAGCAGTGATCCTTACGAGCAGTACTTC.

Here the CDR3 DNA reads TGTGCCAGCAGACGCCGAACTAGCGGCCTAGAGCAGTTCTTC. It is translated as CASRRRTSGLEQFF. V and J are TRBV28 and TRBJ2-1, with 8 nucleotides matching TRBD2. Germline lookup yields CDR1 MDHEN and CDR2 SYDVKM. CDR3 length: 14 amino acids. The trim removed 6 bases at V and 10 bases at J, leaving 11 bases unmatched. Using reference TRBV28 and TRBJ2-1 for the parts outside the CDR3, the full variable domain is DVKVTQSSRYLVKRTGEKVFLECVQDMDHENMFWYRQDPGLGLRLIYFSYDVKMKEKGDIPEGYSVSREKKERFSLILESASTNQTSMYLCASRRRTSGLEQFFGPGTRLTVL.